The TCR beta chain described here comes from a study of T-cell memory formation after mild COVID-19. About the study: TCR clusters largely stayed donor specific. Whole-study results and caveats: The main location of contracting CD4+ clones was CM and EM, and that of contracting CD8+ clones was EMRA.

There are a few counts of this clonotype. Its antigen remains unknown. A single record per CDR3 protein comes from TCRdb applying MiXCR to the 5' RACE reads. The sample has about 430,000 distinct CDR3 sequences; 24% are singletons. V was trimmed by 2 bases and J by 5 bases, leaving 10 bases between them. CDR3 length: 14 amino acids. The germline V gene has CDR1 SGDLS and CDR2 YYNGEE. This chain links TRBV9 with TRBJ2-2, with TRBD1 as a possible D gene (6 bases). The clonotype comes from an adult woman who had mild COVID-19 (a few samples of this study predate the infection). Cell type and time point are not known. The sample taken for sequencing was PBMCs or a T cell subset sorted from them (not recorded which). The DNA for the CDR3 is TGTGCCAGCAGCGTCCAGCAGGGGACCGGGGAGCTGTTTTTT. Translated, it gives CASSVQQGTGELFF.